This passage covers 19 T cell receptor beta chains from one sample sequenced in a study of blood T cell repertoires in COVID-19. Sequencing was performed with immunoSEQ multiplex PCR; in TCRdb, only in-frame clones are kept and a portion is missing. The repertoire has about 91,000 clones, roughly 91% of them found once; the top ten carry around 5%. The sequenced sample was peripheral blood. Every receptor here comes from a woman of 80 years or more with active COVID-19.

This rearrangement joins TRBV6-6 to TRBJ2-1; D may be TRBD2 (6 bases). From germline, CDR1 is MNHNY and CDR2 SVGAGI (reference sequence). V lost 8 bases to trimming and J lost 0 bases, with 14 bases between them. This CDR3 contains 15 residues. This CDR3 reads CASEEGLGSYNEQFF. The CDR3 bases are TGTGCCAGCGAGGAGGGGCTAGGCTCCTACAATGAGCAGTTCTTC.

The rearrangement joins TRBV10-3 to TRBJ2-1; no definite D call. Trimming took off 7 bases at V and 8 bases at J, with 12 bases between the two ends. The CDR3 covers 12 residues. Germline lookup yields CDR1 ENHRY and CDR2 SYGVKD. CDR3 amino acids: CAIKSGPHEQFF. The DNA of the CDR3 is TGTGCCATCAAATCTGGGCCTCATGAGCAGTTCTTC.

The rearrangement links TRBV9 to TRBJ2-1; perhaps TRBD2 as D (6 bases). This CDR3 comprises 13 residues. Germline V gene data show CDR1 as SGDLS and CDR2 as YYNGEE. V was pared by 0 bases and J by 8 bases, with 9 bases between. DNA for the CDR3: TGTGCCAGCAGCGTAGCAGCGGGTGATGAGCAGTTCTTC. Its translation is CASSVAAGDEQFF.

The J gene is TRBJ2-3, the V gene TRBV7-6, with 13 positions matching TRBD2. Germline loops: CDR1 SGHVS, CDR2 FNYEAQ. V trimming: 5 bases; J trimming: 4 bases; junction bases outside the gene matches: 6. The CDR3 totals 16 residues. Here the CDR3 DNA reads TGTGCCAGCAGCCCAAGGACTAGCGGGAGCGCAGATACGCAGTATTTT. This sequence encodes CASSPRTSGSADTQYF.

The rearrangement uses TRBV7-3 and TRBJ1-1; perhaps TRBD1 as D (6 bases). Trimming took off 3 bases at V and 3 bases at J, with 11 bases between the two ends. Germline V gene lookup returns CDR1 SGHTA and CDR2 FQGTGA. This CDR3 region has 14 residues. CDR3 DNA: TGTGCCAGCAGCTTGACAGGTAGAGACACTGAAGCTTTCTTT. Translated: CASSLTGRDTEAFF.

The rearrangement links TRBV5-6 to TRBJ2-7, with 8 bases identical to TRBD2. CDR3 length: 15 amino acids. Germline values: CDR1 SGHDT, CDR2 YYEEEE. Trimming took 2 bases from V and 3 from J; bases not matched to a gene: 7. The CDR3 spells CASSLPGTSNYEQYF. CDR3 sequence (DNA): TGTGCCAGCAGCTTACCCGGGACTAGTAACTACGAGCAGTACTTC.

The rearrangement uses TRBV7-2 and TRBJ2-5, with unresolved D. V lost 2 bases and J 4 bases, leaving 11 bases between the germline ends. Germline V gene data show CDR1 as SGHTA and CDR2 as FQGNSA. This CDR3 contains 14 residues. CDR3 sequence reads: CASSLREFVETQYF. DNA of the CDR3: TGTGCCAGCAGCTTACGTGAGTTCGTAGAGACCCAGTACTTC.

The chain joins TRBV6-5 to TRBJ2-4, with TRBD2 matching over 8 bases. V lost 5 bases and J lost 9; bases outside the gene matches: 12. The germline gives CDR1 MNHEY, CDR2 SVGAGI. The CDR3 runs 15 residues. The CDR3 DNA sequence: TGTGCCAGCAGTCGTAGCGGGGTGGGGGAAAGCATTCAGTACTTC. It specifies CASSRSGVGESIQYF.

This clone has only one observation. V usage is TRBV23-1 and J usage is TRBJ2-1, with D perhaps TRBD2 (7 bases). TRBV23-1 is an ORF; its function is uncertain. This CDR3 comprises 15 residues. Trimming pared 7 bases from V and 8 bases from J, leaving 21 bases between. The CDR3 protein is CASITTPGEGDEQFF. CDR3 nucleotides: TGCGCCAGCATCACAACGCCGGGGGAGGGGGATGAGCAGTTCTTC.

The J gene is TRBJ1-2, the V gene TRBV10-3; a weak D match, TRBD1 (6 bases). Germline CDR1 ENHRY, CDR2 SYGVKD. The CDR3 has 15 amino acids. The V end was cut by 6 bases, the J end by 3 bases, with 17 bases between. The CDR3 DNA is TGTGCCATCAGGGAAGGACAGCTTGGGCACTATGGCTACACCTTC. Amino acid sequence: CAIREGQLGHYGYTF.

V usage is TRBV27 and J usage is TRBJ2-7; D may be TRBD1 (6 bases). The CDR3 is 15 residues long. CDR1 and CDR2 (germline): MNHEY, SMNVEV (reference sequence). V lost 6 bases and J 9 bases, leaving 24 bases between the germline ends. CDR3: CASRSLDSRALVQYF. DNA of the CDR3: TGTGCCAGCAGGAGCCTGGACAGCCGGGCCCTCGTGCAGTACTTC.

Here the CDR3 reads CASSYRDKETQYF. In DNA form, the CDR3 reads TGTGCCAGCAGTTACCGGGACAAAGAGACCCAGTACTTC. The chain joins TRBV7-6 to TRBJ2-5; D possibly corresponds to TRBD1 (6 bases). Trimming removed 6 bases at V and 3 bases at J, with 11 bases between. Per the germline V gene, CDR1 is SGHVS and CDR2 is FNYEAQ. The CDR3 loop spans 13 amino acids. The full variable domain, completed using reference TRBV7-6 and TRBJ2-5, is GAGVSQSPRYKVTKRGQDVALRCDPISGHVSLYWYRQALGQGPEFLTYFNYEAQQDKSGLPNDRFSAERPEGSISTLTIQRTEQRDSAMYRCASSYRDKETQYFGPGTRLLVL.

This chain uses TRBV3-1 (or the pseudogene TRBV3-2) with TRBJ2-1; D perhaps matches TRBD2 (5 bases). Trimming removed 1 base at V and 10 bases at J, with 11 bases between. Per germline, CDR1 LGHDT and CDR2 YNNKEL (reference sequence). This CDR3 spans 13 amino acids. The CDR3 sequence is CASSQVVGGEQFF. The CDR3, as DNA: TGTGCCAGCAGCCAAGTGGTCGGAGGAGAGCAGTTCTTC.

This chain joins TRBV10-3 and TRBJ2-3; 8 positions agree with TRBD2. V lost 2 bases to trimming and J lost 3 bases; unmatched junction nucleotides: 4. CDR1 ENHRY and CDR2 SYGVKD come from the germline V gene. This CDR3 has 15 amino acids. CDR3 sequence: CAISEIGGGTDTQYF. The CDR3 DNA reads as TGTGCCATCAGTGAGATCGGGGGGGGGACAGATACGCAGTATTTT.

In its sample, this clone was seen a few times. The chain employs TRBV29-1 and TRBJ2-5; D is possibly TRBD2 (5 bases). The CDR3 length is 11 residues. The germline V gene has CDR1 SQVTM and CDR2 ANQGSEA. V lost 7 bases and J 2 bases, leaving 8 bases between the germline ends. The CDR3 DNA reads TGCAGCGGCCGGGATCAAGAGACCCAGTACTTC. Translation gives CSGRDQETQYF.

V and J are TRBV5-1 and TRBJ1-5; the D gene is possibly TRBD1 (5 bases). Deletions cut 0 bases from V and 7 bases from J, with 11 bases between. The CDR3 contains 14 residues. CDR1 is SGHRS and CDR2 is YFSETQ in the germline V gene. CDR3: CASSLAAGVQPQHF. As DNA, the CDR3 is TGCGCCAGCAGCTTGGCCGCGGGGGTACAGCCCCAGCATTTT.

About this clone: A much larger clonotype is one base distant, so this may be a read error. The chain uses TRBV5-4 and TRBJ1-5, with a possible D match to TRBD1 (5 bases). The germline CDR1 and CDR2 sequences are SGHNT and YYREEE (reference sequence). The CDR3 loop spans 13 amino acids. Trimming cost V 0 bases and J 4 bases, with 5 bases left between them. In nucleotides, the CDR3 is TGTGCCAGCAGCTTGGGACAGAATCAGCCCCAGCATTTT. Translated, it gives CASSLGQNQPQHF.

This chain uses TRBV15 with TRBJ2-1; 12 bases map to TRBD2. CDR3 length: 15 residues. The junction had 4 bases not matched to a gene; V was cut back by 1 base and J by 9 bases. Germline values: CDR1 LNHNV, CDR2 YYDKDF (reference sequence). CDR3 in amino acids: CATSRGLAGDGEQFF. CDR3 nucleotides: TGTGCCACCAGCAGAGGACTAGCGGGAGACGGTGAGCAGTTCTTC.

The rearrangement uses TRBV27 and TRBJ1-3; 7 bases match TRBD1. The germline CDR1 and CDR2 sequences are MNHEY and SMNVEV (reference sequence). J gave up 4 bases and V 8 bases, and 8 bases lay outside the gene matches. The CDR3 loop spans 14 amino acids. The CDR3 loop is CASRKGASGNTIYF. Here the CDR3 DNA reads TGTGCCAGCCGGAAGGGGGCTTCAGGAAACACCATATATTTT.